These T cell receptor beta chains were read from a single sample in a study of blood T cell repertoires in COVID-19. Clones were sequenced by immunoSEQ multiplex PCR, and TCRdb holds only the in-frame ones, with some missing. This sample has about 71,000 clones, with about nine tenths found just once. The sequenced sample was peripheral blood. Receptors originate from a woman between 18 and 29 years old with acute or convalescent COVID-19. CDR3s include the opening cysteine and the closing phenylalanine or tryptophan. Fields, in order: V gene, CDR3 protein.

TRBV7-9	CASSVGQGGEKLFF
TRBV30	CAWSADSPSSGNTIYF
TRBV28	CASSSPISRSQHF
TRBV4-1	CASRGHKNTEAFF
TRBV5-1	CASSLDGNYGYTF
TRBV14	CASSRKEVDEQFF
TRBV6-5	CAGPAGKIYGYTF
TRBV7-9	CASSLGQGGGYTF
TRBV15	CAPPGGADYNEQFF
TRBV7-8	CASSLAVDRGKGGYTF
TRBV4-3	CASSLAGGSTDTQYF
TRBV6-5	CASSTQVGSTDTQYF
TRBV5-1	CASSTQTAGLKETQYF